The TCR beta chain described here comes from a study of cytomegalovirus exposure and HLA in healthy donors. The length of the CDR3 is 15 residues. CDR1 is SGDLS and CDR2 is YYNGEE in the germline V gene. Trimming at V came to 3 bases and at J to 3 bases, leaving 5 bases not matched to a gene. PCR primers comprised 60 Vbeta and 13 Jbeta primers. Clones were read by immunoSEQ multiplex PCR, and TCRdb kept only the in-frame ones, dropping some. Of 140,000 to 150,000 clones in the sample, about three quarters were seen once. What was sequenced was PBMCs. The chain carries TRBV9 and TRBJ1-4; 7 nucleotides match TRBD1. The TCR sequence derives from a woman aged 25 to 45 in good health and CMV-seronegative. CDR3 nucleotide sequence: TGTGCCAGCAGCGCAGGGGGGACAGCTAATGAAAAACTGTTTTTT. Translating gives CASSAGGTANEKLFF.